These 10 T cell receptor beta chains were all obtained from the same sample, sequenced in a study of shared clonotypes between healthy human individuals. Measured with immunoSEQ multiplex PCR; TCRdb has only the in-frame clones, and not every one. The sample has 2 million to 2.5 million clones, 85% to 95% seen once. Sequenced: naive CD4+ T cells sorted from blood. Subset meaning: CD45RA+ positively selected. Receptors originate from a young man in good health.

The chain's CDR3 is CASSLGQPLAKNIQYF. The DNA of the CDR3 is TGTGCCAGCAGCTTGGGGCAGCCACTAGCCAAAAACATTCAGTACTTC. The rearrangement links TRBV5-6 to TRBJ2-4; D not resolved. Germline CDR1 and CDR2: SGHDT and YYEEEE. This CDR3 has 16 residues. V was trimmed by 0 bases and J by 0 bases, leaving 10 bases between them.

This sequence joins TRBV11-2 and TRBJ2-1; either TRBD1 or TRBD2 may fit D (6 bases each). The CDR3 runs to 16 residues. The V and J ends lost 3 bases and 6 bases respectively, with 18 bases between them. Germline CDR1 reads SGHAT; CDR2 reads FQNNGV. CDR3 loop: CASSFDRDNGGNEQFF. The DNA of the CDR3 is TGTGCCAGCAGCTTCGACCGGGACAACGGGGGCAATGAGCAGTTCTTC.

The rearrangement links TRBV11-2 to TRBJ2-2; no firm D call. Germline CDR1 is SGHAT and CDR2 is FQNNGV. Trimming took off 2 bases at V and 6 bases at J, with 4 bases between the two ends. The CDR3 has 12 amino acids. The CDR3 loop reads CASSLSAGELFF. CDR3 nucleotide sequence: TGTGCCAGCAGCTTAAGCGCCGGGGAGCTGTTTTTT.

This clone is a singleton in its sample. The chain has TRBV6-5 and TRBJ1-5; 12 bases fit TRBD1. The length of the CDR3 is 16 residues. Germline assignment: CDR1 MNHEY and CDR2 SVGAGI. J was trimmed by 7 bases and V by 4 bases; bases with no gene match: 8. CDR3 protein: CASSFPGQGATQPQHF. The CDR3 nucleotides read TGTGCCAGCAGTTTCCCGGGACAGGGGGCAACCCAGCCCCAGCATTTT.

A single count supports this clone. The rearrangement joins TRBV18 to TRBJ1-5; D call uncertain. The germline V gene has CDR1 KGHSH and CDR2 LQKENI. Trimming left V 3 bases short and J 8 bases short, with 8 bases between. This CDR3 spans 12 amino acids. CDR3 in DNA: TGTGCCAGCTCACCTCCCCAGGAGCCCCAGCATTTT. Its translation is CASSPPQEPQHF.

The chain employs TRBV6-5 and TRBJ2-1; D not certain. This CDR3 has 14 amino acids. V lost 6 bases, J lost 5 bases, and 14 bases lay in between. Germline loops: CDR1 MNHEY, CDR2 SVGAGI. This CDR3 reads CASRGLGGNNEQFF. CDR3 coding DNA: TGTGCCAGCAGGGGCCTCGGCGGAAACAATGAGCAGTTCTTC.

The chain has TRBV19 and TRBJ2-6; weak D call: TRBD2 (6 bases). Germline V gives CDR1 LNHDA, CDR2 SQIVND (reference sequence). Trimming took off 9 bases at V and 6 bases at J, with 15 bases between the two ends. CDR3 length: 14 residues. The CDR3 DNA follows: TGTGCCAGCACCGCTGGGGAGGCGGCCAACGTCCTGACTTTC. Amino acid sequence: CASTAGEAANVLTF.

J is TRBJ1-1 and V is TRBV5-1; weak D call: TRBD1 (6 bases). From germline, CDR1 is SGHRS and CDR2 YFSETQ. The CDR3 has 14 amino acids. The V end was cut by 3 bases, the J end by 6 bases, with 15 bases between. The CDR3 is CASSSTGIGAEAFF. Here the CDR3 DNA reads TGCGCCAGCAGCTCTACAGGGATTGGGGCTGAAGCTTTCTTT.

This chain links TRBV6-6 with TRBJ2-1, with D maybe TRBD2 (6 bases). V shed 2 bases and J shed 7 bases, with 12 bases lying between them. The CDR3 loop spans 14 amino acids. Germline V CDR1 and CDR2: MNHNY, SVGAGI (reference sequence). The CDR3 spells CASSYGTQRNEQFF. CDR3 in DNA: TGTGCCAGCAGTTACGGGACTCAGCGGAATGAGCAGTTCTTC.

The CDR3 is CASSFNRASYEQYF. CDR3 DNA sequence: TGCGCCAGCAGCTTCAACAGGGCCTCCTACGAGCAGTACTTC. The V call is TRBV5-1, the J call TRBJ2-7; D perhaps matches TRBD1 (6 bases). The CDR3 has 14 residues. The germline V and J ends were trimmed by 2 bases and 0 bases, with 9 bases remaining between them. Germline CDR1 reads SGHRS; CDR2 reads YFSETQ. The variable domain in full, with the rest retrieved from reference TRBV5-1 and TRBJ2-7, is KAGVTQTPRYLIKTRGQQVTLSCSPISGHRSVSWYQQTPGQGLQFLFEYFSETQRNKGNFPGRFSGRQFSNSRSEMNVSTLELGDSALYLCASSFNRASYEQYFGPGTRLTVT.